This T cell receptor beta chain was sequenced for a study of blood T cells in healthy people across ages. This clonotype was observed a handful of times. Germline CDR1 DFQATT, CDR2 SNEGSKA (reference sequence). The V and J ends lost 0 bases and 5 bases respectively, with 5 bases between them. The CDR3 has 11 amino acids. A second PCR, run for roughly 7 to 12 cycles, used a sample-barcoded 5' primer plus a J-beta primer mix. One entry per CDR3 protein results from TCRdb running MiXCR on the 5' RACE reads. This table holds 1.6 million or so distinct CDR3 sequences, about 31% found once. Sequenced: blood. The chain joins TRBV20-1 to TRBJ2-7, with unresolved D. The receptor's source is a woman in her twenties or thirties in good health. CDR3 coding DNA: TGCAGTGCTAGAGATATAAACGAGCAGTACTTC. Protein sequence: CSARDINEQYF.